This entry features one T cell receptor beta chain sequence. This entry is derived from a study of control samples from healthy donors and cancer patients. Assay: immunoSEQ multiplex PCR; the TCRdb copy retains only in-frame clones and omits some. The sample lists roughly 69,000 clones, more than 75% occurring once. The V and J ends lost 5 bases and 4 bases respectively, with 18 bases between them. Germline assignment: CDR1 MDHEN and CDR2 SYDVKM. The CDR3 covers 16 residues. The chain uses TRBV28 and TRBJ1-5; D remains ambiguous. This TCR came from a woman between 50 and 59 years old with head and neck cancer. Sequenced material: PBMCs. CDR3 coding DNA: TGTGCCAGCAGTCCCCCCCCGGGAGAAGGGAATCAGCCCCAGCATTTT. Translated, it gives CASSPPPGEGNQPQHF.